The table lists the clone carrying this T cell receptor (beta chain) with a few counts. Its antigen is not identified. CDR3 regions were amplified by Arm-PCR using iRepertoire HTBI primers to build TCR beta libraries. TCRdb itself ran the multiplex PCR reads through MiXCR, one entry per CDR3 protein. The sample includes 350,000 to 500,000 distinct CDR3 sequences, 21% of them seen just once. This specimen belongs to a study of regulatory T cells in long-lasting Graves disease. Whole-study findings and limits: In persistent patients, shared public clonotypes (under 3,000) outnumbered those in new patients (966). Newly diagnosed disease favored TRBV20-1 and TRBJ2-1 over persistent disease. Those with persistent Graves' had less TCR diversity than newly diagnosed patients.

J was trimmed by 0 bases and V by 5 bases; bases with no gene match: 15. The length of the CDR3 is 19 residues. CDR1 is MNHEY and CDR2 is SVGEGT in the germline V gene. Specified time point: persistent/refractory GD, antithyroid drugs over 5 years with positive TRAb. PBMC-extracted RNA yielded the TCR library. The authors diagnosed Graves' disease using American Thyroid Association guidelines. The genes are TRBV6-2 or TRBV6-3 and TRBJ1-5, with 8 bases that match TRBD1. The clonotype was recovered from a female donor with Graves disease. This specimen was peripheral blood mononuclear cells (PBMCs), taken when the disease was refractory, from a patient treated with antithyroid drugs. The CDR3 spells CASSTPPGQELYSNQPQHF. The CDR3 DNA sequence: TGTGCCAGCAGTACACCGCCGGGACAGGAACTATATAGCAATCAGCCCCAGCATTTT.